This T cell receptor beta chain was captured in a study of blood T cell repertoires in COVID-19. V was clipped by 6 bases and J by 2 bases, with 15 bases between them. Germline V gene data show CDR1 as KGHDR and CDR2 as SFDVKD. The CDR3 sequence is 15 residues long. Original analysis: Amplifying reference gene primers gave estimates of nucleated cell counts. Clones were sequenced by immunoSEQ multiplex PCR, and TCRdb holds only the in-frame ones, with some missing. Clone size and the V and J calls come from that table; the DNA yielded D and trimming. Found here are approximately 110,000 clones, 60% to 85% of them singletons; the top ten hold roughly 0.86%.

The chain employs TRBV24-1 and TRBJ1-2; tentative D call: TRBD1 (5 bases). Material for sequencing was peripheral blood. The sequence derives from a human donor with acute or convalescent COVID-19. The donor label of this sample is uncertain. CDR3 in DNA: TGTGCCACCAGTCACCCCCGGGCAGGGAACTATGGCTACACCTTC. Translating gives CATSHPRAGNYGYTF.